This T cell receptor beta chain was observed in a study of cytomegalovirus exposure and HLA in healthy donors. Study details: The approximately 120 validation repertoires used the same platform as the 666 first-cohort repertoires, a later analysis reported.

Findings and limits, study-wide: In vitro assays verified that a few CMV-associated chains recognized CMV antigens specifically. According to the study, 160 or so TCR beta chains were cytomegalovirus-associated.

Only in-frame clones appear in the TCRdb table, and some are missing; sequencing was by immunoSEQ multiplex PCR. Of approximately 110,000 clones listed, around 94% are singletons. Comment on this clone: Its antigen is undetermined.

The donors were part of the validation cohort, which consisted of under 150 subjects and was separate from the first cohort of about 670 subjects. The CDR3 spans 13 residues. The germline V gene has CDR1 SGHRS and CDR2 YFSETQ. V lost 4 bases and J lost 7; bases outside the gene matches: 7. Sequenced input: PBMCs. J is TRBJ2-7 and V is TRBV5-1; 8 nucleotides align to TRBD1. The sequence came from a woman in her late teens or twenties in good health and CMV-seronegative. CDR3 nucleotides: TGCGCCAGCAGCGCCGACAGGGGAGTGGAGCAGTACTTC. This codes for CASSADRGVEQYF. The full variable domain, in which reference TRBV5-1 and TRBJ2-7 provide the parts outside the CDR3, is KAGVTQTPRYLIKTRGQQVTLSCSPISGHRSVSWYQQTPGQGLQFLFEYFSETQRNKGNFPGRFSGRQFSNSRSEMNVSTLELGDSALYLCASSADRGVEQYFGPGTRLTVT.